These T cell receptor beta chains were read from a single sample in a study of OX40 agonist ivuxolimab in advanced cancers. Repertoires were generated with immunoSEQ multiplex PCR, while TCRdb's copy carries only in-frame clones and drops some. The top ten hold roughly 0.15% of the sample, which has around 95,000 clones, about 88% seen once. The sequenced sample was CD4+ or CD8+ T cells sorted from blood, obtained in a trial of the OX40 agonist ivuxolimab. These receptors were obtained from an adult with an advanced solid tumor such as melanoma, head and neck, liver or kidney cancer. Both conserved end residues are trimmed from each CDR3. Size is stated for part of the rows, as once, few or many counts, or as a class when the clone is expanded.

J	V	size	CDR3
TRBJ2-1	TRBV5-1	-	ASSLASYNEQF
TRBJ2-2	TRBV11-2	-	ASSPLGAQGGGELF
TRBJ1-2	TRBV5-1	-	ASSLEGFYGYT
TRBJ1-1	TRBV6-5	once	ASSTGSGTEAF
TRBJ1-5	TRBV6-1	once	ASSPGQRAQPQH
TRBJ1-1	TRBV27	-	ASSLRQGWGAEAF
TRBJ2-7	TRBV2	-	ASSRGDRNEQY
TRBJ1-6	TRBV5-1	-	ASSLALQGPTSPLH
TRBJ1-1	TRBV11-2	once	ASSLAGKNTEAF
TRBJ2-7	TRBV9	-	ASSVGGGEVVEQY
TRBJ1-1	TRBV5-1	-	ASSLASGNTEAF
TRBJ1-1	TRBV28	-	ASSFRGRTTEAF
TRBJ1-1	TRBV6-1	-	ASSEPAEAF
TRBJ1-2	TRBV5-1	-	ASSLGEGDYGYT
TRBJ1-2	TRBV19	-	ASNRPSYGYT
TRBJ1-5	TRBV7-9	-	ASSLELSGTGNQPQH
TRBJ2-5	TRBV15	-	ATSLLRRGETQY
TRBJ2-7	TRBV30	-	ASRDRAEQY
TRBJ2-5	TRBV6-1	-	ASSEGQWGETQY
TRBJ2-7	TRBV5-8	-	ASSLYKSQQY
TRBJ2-5	TRBV6-6	-	ASKLAGGVQETQY
TRBJ1-1	TRBV5-1	-	ASSTVGGSNTEAF
TRBJ2-2	TRBV6-5	-	ASSYSGAHTGELF
TRBJ1-1	TRBV11-2	-	ASRVPGARANTEAF
TRBJ2-3	TRBV2	-	ASRDRLAEDTQY
TRBJ2-1	TRBV6-1	-	ASSDSGASYNEQF
TRBJ1-2	TRBV6-1	-	ASSSEGGANYGYT
TRBJ2-1	TRBV14	-	ASSPFSGSYNEQF
TRBJ1-2	TRBV30	-	ACPQGHYGYT
TRBJ2-3	TRBV9	-	ASSGTSGRAGTDTQY
TRBJ2-2	TRBV15	-	ATSRGQGGNTGELF
TRBJ2-7	TRBV7-2	-	ASSREGTSGSYEQY
-	TRBV4-2	-	ASSSGWGSYEQY
TRBJ2-1	TRBV14	-	ASSKPGRLHYNEQF
TRBJ2-7	TRBV9	-	ASSVGADTYEQY
TRBJ2-3	TRBV5-1	-	ASSPQGGLDTQY
TRBJ2-2	TRBV7-7	-	ASGRSGNTGELF
TRBJ2-7	TRBV4-1	-	ASRGGRGSYEQY
TRBJ2-5	TRBV28	-	ASTGGSETQY
TRBJ1-6	TRBV5-1	-	ASSSSLTDSPLH
TRBJ2-7	TRBV6-5	-	ASSYSGLPGEQY
TRBJ1-2	TRBV9	many	ASSVEGNYGYT
TRBJ2-1	TRBV5-4	-	ASSPGPWEQF
TRBJ2-1	TRBV28	-	ASRQPGTIHEQF
TRBJ2-1	TRBV23-1	-	ASSQQVAGYNEQF
TRBJ1-2	TRBV19	-	ASSEWGSNYGYT
TRBJ1-5	TRBV16	-	ASSQSRGTNQPQH
TRBJ2-1	TRBV7-2	-	ASSLSGGLNNEQF
TRBJ1-5	TRBV27	-	ASSTGQGSNQPQH